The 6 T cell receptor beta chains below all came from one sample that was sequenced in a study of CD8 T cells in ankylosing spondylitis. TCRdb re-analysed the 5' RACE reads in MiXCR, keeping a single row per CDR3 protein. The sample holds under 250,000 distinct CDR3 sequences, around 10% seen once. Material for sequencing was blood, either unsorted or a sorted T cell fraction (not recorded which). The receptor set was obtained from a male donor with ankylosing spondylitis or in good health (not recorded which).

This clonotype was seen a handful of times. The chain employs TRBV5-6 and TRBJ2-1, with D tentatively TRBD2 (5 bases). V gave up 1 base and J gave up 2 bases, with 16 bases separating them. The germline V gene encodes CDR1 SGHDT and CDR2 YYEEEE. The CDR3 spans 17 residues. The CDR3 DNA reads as TGTGCCAGCAGCTTGATGTTCGGTAGCGAGACCTACAATGAGCAGTTCTTC. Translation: CASSLMFGSETYNEQFF.

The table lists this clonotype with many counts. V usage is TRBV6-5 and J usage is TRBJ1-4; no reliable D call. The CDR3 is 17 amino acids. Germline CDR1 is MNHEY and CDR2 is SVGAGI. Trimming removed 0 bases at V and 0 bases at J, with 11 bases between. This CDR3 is CASSYSVAAATNEKLFF. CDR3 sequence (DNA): TGTGCCAGCAGTTACTCAGTGGCGGCTGCAACTAATGAAAAACTGTTTTTT.

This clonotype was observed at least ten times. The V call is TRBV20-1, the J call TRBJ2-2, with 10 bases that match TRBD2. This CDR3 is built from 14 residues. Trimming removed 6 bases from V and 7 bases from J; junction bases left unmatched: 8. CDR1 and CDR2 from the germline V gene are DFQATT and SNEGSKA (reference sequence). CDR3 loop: CSAISGGAVGELFF. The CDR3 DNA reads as TGCAGTGCGATCAGCGGGGGGGCGGTCGGGGAGCTGTTTTTT.

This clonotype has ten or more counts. The CDR3 DNA reads TGCGCCAGCAGAACGAGTCGCAACTCCTACGAGCAGTACTTC. Protein sequence: CASRTSRNSYEQYF. The V gene is TRBV5-1, the J gene TRBJ2-7; D is ambiguous. CDR3 size: 14 residues. Trimming removed 5 bases at V and 0 bases at J, with 12 bases between. The germline V gene has CDR1 SGHRS and CDR2 YFSETQ.

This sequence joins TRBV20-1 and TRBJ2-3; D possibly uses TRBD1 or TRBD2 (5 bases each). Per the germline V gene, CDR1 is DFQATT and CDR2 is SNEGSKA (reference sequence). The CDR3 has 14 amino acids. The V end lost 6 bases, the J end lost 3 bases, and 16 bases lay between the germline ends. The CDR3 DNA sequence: TGCAGTGCGGATCGGGACCTGGGGACAGATACGCAGTATTTT. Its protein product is CSADRDLGTDTQYF.

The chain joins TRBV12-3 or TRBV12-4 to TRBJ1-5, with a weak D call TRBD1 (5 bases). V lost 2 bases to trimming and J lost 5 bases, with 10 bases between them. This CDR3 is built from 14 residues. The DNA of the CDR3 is TGTGCCAGCAGTTTACAGGGATCTCATCAGCCCCAGCATTTT. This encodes CASSLQGSHQPQHF.